The 6 T cell receptor beta chains below were found in one sample sequenced in a study of spatial heterogeneity in lung cancer. Broader study findings: Tumor mutation count correlated with how many alpha and beta TCRs expanded intratumorally.

Time point described: sample taken at primary tumor resection. TCRdb processed the 5' RACE reads anew with MiXCR; each CDR3 protein has one entry. There are roughly 5,800 distinct CDR3 sequences in the sample; roughly a tenth occur only once, and about a quarter lies in the top ten. These TCRs' antigens remain unknown. Sequencing used lung tumor tissue, obtained at surgery. The source is a female donor with early-stage non-small cell lung cancer.

This chain links TRBV4-1 with TRBJ2-5; possible D gene TRBD2, 6 bases. Germline loops: CDR1 MGHRA, CDR2 YSYEKL. Trimming cost V 4 bases and J 1 base, with 10 bases left between them. This CDR3 region has 14 residues. The CDR3: CASSLIAAQETQYF. Written as DNA, the CDR3 is TGCGCCAGCAGCCTTATAGCGGCCCAAGAGACCCAGTACTTC.

This clonotype was observed many times. The chain employs TRBV12-3 or TRBV12-4 and TRBJ1-3; unclear D gene. This CDR3 has 13 residues. V was clipped by 3 bases and J by 0 bases, with 3 bases between them. In nucleotides, the CDR3 is TGTGCCAGCAGTTTGGACTCTGGAAACACCATATATTTT. The encoded protein is CASSLDSGNTIYF.

This clonotype has more than one count but fewer than ten. This chain joins TRBV2 and TRBJ2-7; 8 positions agree with TRBD1. V was pared by 5 bases and J by 0 bases, with 6 bases of the junction left unmatched. CDR3 length: 15 residues. Germline CDR1 reads SNHLY; CDR2 reads FYNNEI. For the CDR3, the DNA is TGTGCCAGCAGTACGGGACAGGATAACTCCTACGAGCAGTACTTC. Amino acids: CASSTGQDNSYEQYF.

This clonotype qualifies as medium-sized. The CDR3 DNA sequence: TGCGCCAGCAGCCGCGAGTCTCCACGGGCAGATAATTCACCCCTCCACTTT. As protein: CASSRESPRADNSPLHF. The chain has TRBV4-1 and TRBJ1-6; D not certain. The germline V gene has CDR1 MGHRA and CDR2 YSYEKL. Trimming stripped 4 bases from V and 5 bases from J, with 18 bases between. The CDR3 is 17 amino acids.

In its sample, this clonotype ranks as medium-sized. The chain combines TRBV28 with TRBJ2-7; D call uncertain. Germline V gives CDR1 MDHEN, CDR2 SYDVKM. Trimming took 7 bases from V and 6 from J, leaving 13 bases between them. This CDR3 is built from 12 residues. CDR3 in DNA: TGTGCCAGCACCCACGACCGTCCCGAGCAGTACTTC. Residues: CASTHDRPEQYF.

This clonotype was picked up many times. This sequence joins TRBV25-1 and TRBJ1-2; maybe TRBD1 (6 bases). Trimming stripped 3 bases from V and 3 bases from J, with 14 bases between. The CDR3 runs 15 residues. The germline V gene encodes CDR1 MGHDK and CDR2 SYGVNS. This CDR3 reads CASSDEGGRYYGYTF. CDR3 nucleotide sequence: TGTGCCAGCAGTGATGAGGGGGGGCGATACTATGGCTACACCTTC.